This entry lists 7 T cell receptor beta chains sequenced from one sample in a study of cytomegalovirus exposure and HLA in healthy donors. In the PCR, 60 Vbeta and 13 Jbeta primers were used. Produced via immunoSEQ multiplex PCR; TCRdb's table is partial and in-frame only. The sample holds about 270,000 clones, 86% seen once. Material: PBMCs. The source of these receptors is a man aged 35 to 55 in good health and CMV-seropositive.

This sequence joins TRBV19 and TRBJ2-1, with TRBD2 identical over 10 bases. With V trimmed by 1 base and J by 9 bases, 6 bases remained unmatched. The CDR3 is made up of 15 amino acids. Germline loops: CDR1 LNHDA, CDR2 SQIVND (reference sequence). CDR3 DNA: TGTGCCAGTAGTATAGTGCCTAGCGGGAGCCTTGAGCAGTTCTTC. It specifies CASSIVPSGSLEQFF.

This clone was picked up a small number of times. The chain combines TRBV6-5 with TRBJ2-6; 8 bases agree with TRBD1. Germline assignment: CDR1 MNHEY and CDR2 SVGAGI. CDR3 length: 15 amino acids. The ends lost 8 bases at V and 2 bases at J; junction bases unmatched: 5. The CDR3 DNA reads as TGTGCCAGCGGACAGGGTGGCGCTGGGGCCAACGTCCTGACTTTC. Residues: CASGQGGAGANVLTF.

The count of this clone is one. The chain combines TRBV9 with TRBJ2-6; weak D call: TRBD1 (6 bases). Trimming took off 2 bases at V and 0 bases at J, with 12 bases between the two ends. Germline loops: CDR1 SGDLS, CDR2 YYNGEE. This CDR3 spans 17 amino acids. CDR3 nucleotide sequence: TGTGCCAGCAGCGTGGACAGCCCTTTCTCTGGGGCCAACGTCCTGACTTTC. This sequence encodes CASSVDSPFSGANVLTF.

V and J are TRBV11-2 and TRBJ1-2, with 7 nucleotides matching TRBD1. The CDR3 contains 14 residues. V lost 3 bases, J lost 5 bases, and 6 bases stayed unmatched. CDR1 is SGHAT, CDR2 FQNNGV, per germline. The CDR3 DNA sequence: TGTGCCAGCAGCTTTACAGGGGTTGCGTATGGCTACACCTTC. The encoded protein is CASSFTGVAYGYTF.

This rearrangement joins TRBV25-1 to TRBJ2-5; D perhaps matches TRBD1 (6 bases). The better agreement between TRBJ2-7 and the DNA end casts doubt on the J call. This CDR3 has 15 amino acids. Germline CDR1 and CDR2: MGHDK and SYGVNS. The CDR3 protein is CASNAAGTLNYEQYF. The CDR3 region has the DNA TGTGCCAGCAACGCCGCCGGGACACTAAACTACGAGCAGTACTTC.

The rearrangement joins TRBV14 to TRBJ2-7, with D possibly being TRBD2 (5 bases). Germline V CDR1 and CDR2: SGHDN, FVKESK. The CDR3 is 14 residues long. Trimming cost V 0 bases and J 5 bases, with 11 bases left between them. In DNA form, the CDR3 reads TGTGCCAGCAGCCAAGATTATCTGCGGGACGAGCAGTACTTC. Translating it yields CASSQDYLRDEQYF.

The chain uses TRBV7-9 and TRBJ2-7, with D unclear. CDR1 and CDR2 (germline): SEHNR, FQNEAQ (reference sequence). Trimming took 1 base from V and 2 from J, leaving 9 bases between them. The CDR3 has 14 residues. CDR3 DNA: TGTGCCAGCAGCTTAGGGGCCGTGACCTACGAGCAGTACTTC. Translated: CASSLGAVTYEQYF.